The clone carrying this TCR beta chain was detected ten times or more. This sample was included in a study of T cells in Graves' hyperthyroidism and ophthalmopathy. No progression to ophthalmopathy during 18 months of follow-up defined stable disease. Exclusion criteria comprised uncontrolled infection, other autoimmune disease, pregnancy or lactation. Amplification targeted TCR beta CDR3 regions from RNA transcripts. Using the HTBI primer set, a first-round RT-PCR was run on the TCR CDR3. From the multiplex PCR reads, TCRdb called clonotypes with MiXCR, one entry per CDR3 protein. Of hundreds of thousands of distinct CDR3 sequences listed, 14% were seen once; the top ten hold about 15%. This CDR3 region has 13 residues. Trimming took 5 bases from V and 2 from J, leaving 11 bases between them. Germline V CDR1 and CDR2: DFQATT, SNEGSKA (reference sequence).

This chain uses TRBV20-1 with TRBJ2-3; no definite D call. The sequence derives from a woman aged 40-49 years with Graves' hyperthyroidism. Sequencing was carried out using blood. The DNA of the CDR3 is TGCAGTGCTGATAGCTCAGACACAGATACGCAGTATTTT. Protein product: CSADSSDTDTQYF.